The 30 T cell receptor beta chains in this list originate from one sample, sequenced in a study of OX40 agonist ivuxolimab in advanced cancers. TCRdb's copy holds only in-frame clones and misses some; the assay was immunoSEQ multiplex PCR. The profile shows fewer than 65,000 clones, roughly 89% of them singletons. Sequencing was performed on CD4+ or CD8+ T cells sorted from blood, taken in a trial of the OX40 agonist ivuxolimab. All receptors come from an adult with an advanced solid tumor such as melanoma, head and neck, liver or kidney cancer.

The rearrangement joins TRBV5-1 to TRBJ1-2; no reliable D call. Germline CDR1 is SGHRS and CDR2 is YFSETQ. V lost 5 bases, J lost 6 bases, and 17 bases lay in between. The CDR3 sequence is 14 residues long. The CDR3 sequence: CASRALDLEDGYTF. As DNA, the CDR3 is TGCGCCAGCAGGGCTTTGGATTTAGAAGATGGCTACACCTTC.

This clone came up a few times. The chain combines TRBV30 with TRBJ1-1; unclear D gene. CDR3 size: 14 residues. CDR1 and CDR2 from the germline V gene are GTSNPN and SVGIG (reference sequence). Between the trimmed V and J ends, which lost 0 bases and 5 bases, there was a span of 13 bases. As DNA, the CDR3 is TGTGCCTGGAGTGTTGAGGGTAGAAAAACTGAAGCTTTCTTT. Translated: CAWSVEGRKTEAFF.

V and J are TRBV11-2 and TRBJ1-1; possible D gene TRBD1, 5 bases. Per germline, CDR1 SGHAT and CDR2 FQNNGV. This CDR3 contains 14 residues. With 5 bases removed from V and 1 base from J, the gap between germline ends came to 11 bases. The CDR3 coding sequence is TGTGCCAGCAGCCCGGGGACTTCGAACACTGAAGCTTTCTTT. Encoded protein: CASSPGTSNTEAFF.

V usage is TRBV19 and J usage is TRBJ1-3, with D maybe TRBD1 (5 bases). Looked up from germline, CDR1 is LNHDA and CDR2 is SQIVND (reference sequence). This CDR3 is built from 14 residues. Trimming left V 9 bases short and J 4 bases short, with 16 bases between. The CDR3 DNA sequence: TGTGCCAGCTCAACGGGGGGATCAGGAAACACCATATATTTT. This sequence encodes CASSTGGSGNTIYF.

As for this clone: Germline and junction disagree at one end, which may indicate a read error. The chain recombines TRBV18 with TRBJ1-1; the D is unclear. The V gene's germline CDR1 is KGHSH and CDR2 LQKENI. This CDR3 contains 15 residues. As DNA, the CDR3 is TGTGCCAGCTCACCACCGCCGGGGAGATTACCTGAAGCTTCCTTT. Its translation is CASSPPPGRLPEASF.

The chain has TRBV28 and TRBJ2-7; D might be TRBD2 (6 bases). Germline V lookup: CDR1 MDHEN, CDR2 SYDVKM. Between the trimmed V and J ends, which lost 2 bases and 7 bases, there was a span of 9 bases. The CDR3 runs to 12 residues. The CDR3 bases are TGTGCCAGCAGTTTAGGAGGGTGGGAGCAGTACTTC. Translating gives CASSLGGWEQYF.

This chain connects TRBV5-1 to TRBJ2-7; D is possibly TRBD1 (6 bases). V gave up 2 bases and J gave up 5 bases, with 14 bases separating them. The CDR3 sequence is 14 residues long. Germline values: CDR1 SGHRS, CDR2 YFSETQ. CDR3 region: CASSLSGASHEQYF. The CDR3 coding sequence is TGCGCCAGCAGCTTATCAGGGGCGTCTCACGAGCAGTACTTC.

The genes are TRBV7-8 and TRBJ2-6; D not resolved. The CDR3 is 17 amino acids. Germline V gene sequence: CDR1 SGHVS, CDR2 FQNEAQ. With 5 bases removed from V and 5 bases from J, the gap between germline ends came to 19 bases. The CDR3 loop is CASSNLNPQSRANVLTF. For the CDR3, the DNA is TGTGCCAGCAGCAACCTGAACCCACAAAGTCGGGCCAACGTCCTGACTTTC.

The chain links TRBV11-2 to TRBJ2-1; tentatively, D is TRBD2 (6 bases). V was pared by 7 bases and J by 2 bases, with 15 bases between. The CDR3 is made up of 15 amino acids. Germline V gene data show CDR1 as SGHAT and CDR2 as FQNNGV. The CDR3 nucleotides read TGTGCCAGCACCCTGGACTATTCCGCCTACAATGAGCAGTTCTTC. Translated: CASTLDYSAYNEQFF.

The V gene is TRBV6-5, the J gene TRBJ1-4; no clear D gene. Germline loops: CDR1 MNHEY, CDR2 SVGAGI. The CDR3 length is 14 residues. V lost 5 bases, J lost 8 bases, and 15 bases lay in between. CDR3 protein: CASSMSRVREKLFF. Written as DNA, the CDR3 is TGTGCCAGCAGTATGAGTCGCGTGCGCGAAAAACTGTTTTTT.

This rearrangement joins TRBV11-3 to TRBJ2-3; D is undetermined. CDR3 size: 14 residues. The germline V gene has CDR1 SGHNT and CDR2 YENEEA. Trimming pared 5 bases from V and 0 bases from J, leaving 9 bases between. The DNA of the CDR3 is TGTGCCAGCAGCCCAGTGGGGAGCACAGATACGCAGTATTTT. As protein: CASSPVGSTDTQYF.

The chain carries TRBV11-3 and TRBJ2-7; D ambiguous. V was shortened by 0 bases and J by 2 bases, with 11 bases between the two germline ends. Germline CDR1 and CDR2: SGHNT and YENEEA. The CDR3 length is 15 residues. CDR3 coding DNA: TGTGCCAGCAGCTTAGATGGTGGCAGAGCCTACGAGCAGTACTTC. It yields the protein CASSLDGGRAYEQYF.

The CDR3 bases are TGCGCCAGCAGCTTGGAGGGCAGGGTAGCCGATACGCAGTATTTT. As protein: CASSLEGRVADTQYF. This rearrangement joins TRBV5-1 to TRBJ2-3; D is perhaps TRBD1 (5 bases). The ends were cut back, 0 bases at V and 6 bases at J, with 14 bases in the middle. Per germline, CDR1 SGHRS and CDR2 YFSETQ. This CDR3 region has 15 residues. Combining the CDR3 with reference TRBV5-1 and TRBJ2-3 gives the whole variable domain KAGVTQTPRYLIKTRGQQVTLSCSPISGHRSVSWYQQTPGQGLQFLFEYFSETQRNKGNFPGRFSGRQFSNSRSEMNVSTLELGDSALYLCASSLEGRVADTQYFGPGTRLTVL.

The chain couples TRBV15 to TRBJ2-3; 7 bases map to TRBD2. The V gene end was trimmed by 4 bases and the J gene end by 4 bases; junction bases not matched to a gene: 8. The germline V gene has CDR1 LNHNV and CDR2 YYDKDF (reference sequence). The CDR3 is 15 residues long. Here the CDR3 DNA reads TGTGCCACCAGCACGAGTCGCGGGGGACCAGATACGCAGTATTTT. Amino acids: CATSTSRGGPDTQYF.

This clone occurred once. This rearrangement joins TRBV6-1 to TRBJ2-7, with no clear D. There are 14 residues in the CDR3. Trimming removed 2 bases from V and 7 bases from J, with 15 bases in between. Germline V gene lookup returns CDR1 MNHNS and CDR2 SASEGT. The CDR3 here is CASSENIGAQEQYF. The CDR3 DNA reads as TGTGCCAGCAGTGAAAATATCGGAGCCCAAGAGCAGTACTTC.

The chain uses TRBV21-1 and TRBJ1-2; TRBD1, the table's D call, was not compared with the DNA. TRBV21-1 is described as a pseudogene. The CDR3 contains 15 residues. The CDR3 loop reads CASSWGQGRVYGYTF. In DNA, the CDR3 is TGTGCCAGCAGCTGGGGACAGGGGCGCGTCTATGGCTACACCTTC.

This sequence joins TRBV2 and TRBJ1-2; TRBD1 might be the D (5 bases). The CDR3 spans 13 residues. V was cut by 1 base and J by 4 bases, with 7 bases left in between. Germline V gene sequence: CDR1 SNHLY, CDR2 FYNNEI. The CDR3 sequence: CASSEGGAYGYTF. The CDR3 DNA is TGTGCCAGCAGTGAAGGTGGGGCCTATGGCTACACCTTC. The full variable domain, in which reference TRBV2 and TRBJ1-2 provide the parts outside the CDR3, is EPEVTQTPSHQVTQMGQEVILRCVPISNHLYFYWYRQILGQKVEFLVSFYNNEISEKSEIFDDQFSVERPDGSNFTLKIRSTKLEDSAMYFCASSEGGAYGYTFGSGTRLTVV.

The chain links TRBV30 to TRBJ2-6; TRBD1 is a possible D gene (5 bases). The V gene lost 5 bases and the J gene lost 0 bases, with 8 bases spanning the gap. This CDR3 comprises 14 residues. Germline lookup yields CDR1 GTSNPN and CDR2 SVGIG (reference sequence). The CDR3 nucleotides are TGTGCCTGGGACAGAAGCTCTGGGGCCAACGTCCTGACTTTC. Translation gives CAWDRSSGANVLTF.

This clone was recorded only once. The chain combines TRBV9 with TRBJ1-1, with a weak D call TRBD1 (6 bases). The CDR3 spans 15 residues. CDR1 is SGDLS and CDR2 is YYNGEE in the germline V gene. The ends were cut back, 3 bases at V and 1 base at J, with 13 bases in the middle. CDR3 in DNA: TGTGCCAGCAGCGCCCGACCGGGACAGAACACTGAAGCTTTCTTT. Residues: CASSARPGQNTEAFF.

This clone was seen only once. V usage is TRBV5-1 and J usage is TRBJ2-3, with TRBD1 identical over 11 bases. CDR1 SGHRS and CDR2 YFSETQ come from the germline V gene. The CDR3 runs 14 residues. J was trimmed by 7 bases and V by 3 bases; bases with no gene match: 4. The CDR3 DNA reads as TGCGCCAGCAGCTCCGGACAGGGGGCGAATACGCAGTATTTT. Translated, it gives CASSSGQGANTQYF.

This chain connects TRBV5-1 to TRBJ2-2, with a weak D call TRBD2 (5 bases). V lost 1 base to trimming and J lost 5 bases, with 15 bases between them. The CDR3 has 16 residues. The germline gives CDR1 SGHRS, CDR2 YFSETQ. CDR3 bases: TGCGCCAGCAGCTTGTCGGATCTCACGGGGACCGGGGAGCTGTTTTTT. Translating gives CASSLSDLTGTGELFF.

V usage is TRBV18 and J usage is TRBJ2-7; the D is unclear. This CDR3 region has 12 residues. Germline V gene data show CDR1 as KGHSH and CDR2 as LQKENI. Trimming left V 4 bases short and J 5 bases short, with 9 bases between. The CDR3 nucleotides are TGTGCCAGCTCACGTCTGGGCCACGAGCAGTACTTC. Translation gives CASSRLGHEQYF.

The chain joins TRBV27 to TRBJ1-6, with TRBD1 matching over 8 bases. V trimming: 5 bases; J trimming: 3 bases; junction bases outside the gene matches: 3. The germline V gene encodes CDR1 MNHEY and CDR2 SMNVEV (reference sequence). The CDR3 is made up of 15 amino acids. DNA of the CDR3: TGTGCCAGCAGTGACAGGGGAGGCTATAATTCACCCCTCCACTTT. Protein: CASSDRGGYNSPLHF.

The V call is TRBV6-6, the J call TRBJ1-4; possibly TRBD1 for D (5 bases). The germline gives CDR1 MNHNY, CDR2 SVGAGI (reference sequence). This CDR3 contains 13 residues. V gave up 9 bases and J gave up 7 bases, with 15 bases separating them. CDR3 coding DNA: TGTGCCAGTCAGACCCGGGACTCTGAAAAACTGTTTTTT. This gives the protein CASQTRDSEKLFF.

This rearrangement joins TRBV27 to TRBJ1-4, with D perhaps TRBD1 (5 bases). The CDR3 is 15 amino acids. Germline CDR1 reads MNHEY; CDR2 reads SMNVEV (reference sequence). Trimming cost V 0 bases and J 7 bases, with 12 bases left between them. The CDR3 sequence: CASSLSSRGREKLFF. The CDR3 region has the DNA TGTGCCAGCAGTTTATCAAGTAGGGGACGTGAAAAACTGTTTTTT.

The chain links TRBV4-2 to TRBJ2-4, with D uncertain. The CDR3 length is 16 residues. Trimming shortened V by 0 bases and J by 3 bases, and 12 bases separated the two germline ends. Germline CDR1 and CDR2: LGHNA and YNFKEQ. CDR3 sequence: CASSQEERSIKNIQYF. For the CDR3, the DNA is TGTGCCAGCAGCCAAGAAGAGCGCAGCATCAAAAACATTCAGTACTTC.

The J gene is TRBJ1-6, the V gene TRBV2; the D gene is possibly TRBD1 (5 bases). Trimming removed 4 bases from V and 7 bases from J, with 11 bases in between. The CDR3 spans 14 residues. From germline, CDR1 is SNHLY and CDR2 FYNNEI. The CDR3 DNA follows: TGTGCCAGCAGTGTCCGGGACGGGAATTCACCCCTCCACTTT. It yields the protein CASSVRDGNSPLHF.

In its sample, this clone was seen once. The chain employs TRBV6-6 and TRBJ1-1; no definite D call. V lost 2 bases, J lost 2 bases, and 9 bases lay in between. CDR3 length: 14 residues. In germline, CDR1 is MNHNY, CDR2 SVGAGI (reference sequence). Here the CDR3 reads CASSYVGINTEAFF. The CDR3, as DNA: TGTGCCAGCAGTTACGTGGGTATCAACACTGAAGCTTTCTTT.

The gene calls are TRBV19 and TRBJ1-1; no definite D call. The CDR3 has 13 residues. Trimming left V 4 bases short and J 1 base short, with 7 bases between. The germline CDR1 and CDR2 sequences are LNHDA and SQIVND (reference sequence). CDR3 protein: CASSTPWNTEAFF. CDR3 sequence (DNA): TGTGCCAGTAGTACGCCATGGAACACTGAAGCTTTCTTT.

In DNA, the CDR3 is TGTGCCAGCAGCTCCGGGACAGACTTTTCCTACGAGCAGTACTTC. Translation: CASSSGTDFSYEQYF. This chain links TRBV5-5 with TRBJ2-7; the match to TRBD1 covers 7 bases. The CDR3 contains 15 residues. In germline, CDR1 is SGHKS, CDR2 YYEKEE (reference sequence). The V and J ends lost 3 bases and 1 base, in that order; junction bases with no gene match: 7. The full variable domain, in which reference TRBV5-5 and TRBJ2-7 provide the parts outside the CDR3, is DAGVTQSPTHLIKTRGQQVTLRCSPISGHKSVSWYQQVLGQGPQFIFQYYEKEERGRGNFPDRFSARQFPNYSSELNVNALLLGDSALYLCASSSGTDFSYEQYFGPGTRLTVT.